Listed here are 11 T cell receptor beta chains from one sample, sequenced in a study of long-term antiretroviral therapy in people with HIV. A v3.0 immunoSEQ assay was performed at survey level. The protocol was immunoSEQ multiplex PCR, while the TCRdb copy is restricted to in-frame clones and leaves out a portion. The sample records about 20,000 clones, 90% being singletons. The material was unsorted PBMCs, obtained about 4.6 years before starting antiretroviral therapy. These receptors originate from a woman aged 30 to 39 with HIV.

The CDR3 bases are TGTGCCAGCTCACCTGTTTGGAATCCGAACACTGAAGCTTTCTTT. It yields the protein CASSPVWNPNTEAFF. The chain has TRBV18 and TRBJ1-1; D unresolved. V lost 3 bases to trimming and J lost 1 base, with 12 bases between them. This CDR3 has 15 residues. Germline CDR1 is KGHSH and CDR2 is LQKENI.

The rearrangement links TRBV7-2 to TRBJ2-7, with D possibly TRBD1 on 6 matching bases. Trimming removed 4 bases at V and 5 bases at J, with 15 bases between. The CDR3 is made up of 14 amino acids. Germline V gives CDR1 SGHTA, CDR2 FQGNSA. CDR3 nucleotides: TGTGCCAGCAGCTCCGGGCAGGGGTCCAACGAGCAGTACTTC. Amino acid sequence: CASSSGQGSNEQYF.

This chain joins TRBV14 and TRBJ2-3, with 10 bases fitting TRBD2. J gave up 8 bases and V 4 bases, and 15 bases lay outside the gene matches. This CDR3 has 17 residues. Germline V lookup: CDR1 SGHDN, CDR2 FVKESK. The CDR3 sequence: CASSRVGAGGPGATQYF. The CDR3 nucleotides read TGTGCCAGCAGCCGCGTAGGAGCGGGGGGGCCGGGTGCTACGCAGTATTTT.

The chain uses TRBV18 and TRBJ1-2; perhaps TRBD1 as D (5 bases). CDR1 is KGHSH, CDR2 LQKENI, per germline. Trimming pared 1 base from V and 7 bases from J, leaving 13 bases between. The CDR3 totals 14 residues. The DNA for the CDR3 is TGTGCCAGCTCACCACGGGGAGGGGTCAGTGGCTACACCTTC. This sequence encodes CASSPRGGVSGYTF.

This rearrangement joins TRBV5-5 to TRBJ1-4; D not certain. Germline CDR1 reads SGHKS; CDR2 reads YYEKEE (reference sequence). Trimming removed 0 bases at V and 2 bases at J, with 5 bases between. The length of the CDR3 is 14 residues. For the CDR3, the DNA is TGTGCCAGCAGCTTGGAACAGACTAATGAAAAACTGTTTTTT. It specifies CASSLEQTNEKLFF.

J is TRBJ2-6 and V is TRBV28; D is undetermined. Germline assignment: CDR1 MDHEN and CDR2 SYDVKM. Trimming stripped 3 bases from V and 0 bases from J, with 3 bases between. The CDR3 has 14 amino acids. The CDR3 DNA reads as TGTGCCAGCAGTTTGGTCTCTGGGGCCAACGTCCTGACTTTC. The encoded protein is CASSLVSGANVLTF.

CDR3 sequence: CASSVATGTRTDTQYF. The CDR3 DNA is TGTGCCAGCAGCGTAGCTACCGGGACCCGCACAGATACGCAGTATTTT. V is TRBV9 and J is TRBJ2-3; D assignment may be TRBD1 or TRBD2 (5 bases each). Trimming took off 0 bases at V and 1 base at J, with 12 bases between the two ends. The CDR3 runs 16 residues. Germline-derived CDR1 and CDR2 are SGDLS and YYNGEE.

The chain has TRBV6-5 and TRBJ1-3; possible D gene TRBD1, 6 bases. The V end was cut by 6 bases, the J end by 0 bases, with 12 bases between. There are 15 residues in the CDR3. Germline-derived CDR1 and CDR2 are MNHEY and SVGAGI. The CDR3 bases are TGTGCCAGCAGGAATGCAGGGGTCTCTGGAAACACCATATATTTT. It is translated as CASRNAGVSGNTIYF.

The chain has TRBV27 and TRBJ1-1, with TRBD1 matching over 8 bases. Per the germline V gene, CDR1 is MNHEY and CDR2 is SMNVEV (reference sequence). The CDR3 covers 16 residues. Trimming removed 6 bases from V and 6 bases from J; junction bases left unmatched: 15. The DNA for the CDR3 is TGTGCCAGCAGGCAGGGTCCAGGGGGCAATGGCGCTGAAGCTTTCTTT. This encodes CASRQGPGGNGAEAFF.

The chain links TRBV6-5 to TRBJ2-1, with D possibly matching TRBD1 (6 bases). CDR1 is MNHEY and CDR2 is SVGAGI in the germline V gene. V shed 0 bases and J shed 9 bases, with 15 bases lying between them. CDR3 length: 15 residues. CDR3 residues: CASSYSKDRVFEQFF. CDR3 bases: TGTGCCAGCAGTTACTCGAAGGACAGAGTCTTTGAGCAGTTCTTC.

The chain links TRBV2 to TRBJ1-1; 8 positions match TRBD1. Germline CDR1 and CDR2: SNHLY and FYNNEI. The CDR3 covers 17 residues. The J segment lost 1 base and the V segment lost 4 bases, leaving 11 bases of the junction unmatched. CDR3 residues: CASSGLDRVKENTEAFF. Here the CDR3 DNA reads TGTGCCAGCAGTGGATTGGACAGGGTAAAGGAGAACACTGAAGCTTTCTTT.